This T cell receptor (beta chain) comes out of a study of shared clonotypes between healthy human individuals. Clones were read by immunoSEQ multiplex PCR, and TCRdb kept only the in-frame ones, dropping some. The data show approximately 2,300,000 clones, just under 95% seen once. V lost 3 bases and J lost 6, with 17 bases in between. CDR3 length equals 15 residues. Germline-derived CDR1 and CDR2 are MNHNS and SASEGT. The source of this sequence is a man in his late teens or twenties in good health. Some clones in this sample may be carry-over from other donors' samples. The gene calls are TRBV6-1 and TRBJ1-1; D may be TRBD1 (5 bases). Sequenced: naive CD4+ T cells from PBMCs. Subset specified: CD45RA+ positively selected. This CDR3 is CASSERGPKVAEAFF. For the CDR3, the DNA is TGTGCCAGCAGTGAGCGGGGACCGAAGGTCGCTGAAGCTTTCTTT.